The 15 T cell receptor beta chains below all came from one sample that was sequenced in a study of shared T cell receptors in the human thymus. Using immunoSEQ multiplex PCR, the repertoire was profiled, and TCRdb retains in-frame clones only, with some absent. Among some 760,000 clones listed, 75% to 90% were seen once. These sequences were also reported in another study, on human thymus T cells.

Sequencing was done on a sample of thymocytes. The source of these receptors is a girl under three years old with a congenital heart defect.

The chain recombines TRBV25-1 with TRBJ1-4, with a possible D match to TRBD1 (6 bases). The germline V and J ends were trimmed by 3 bases and 1 base, with 12 bases remaining between them. Germline values: CDR1 MGHDK, CDR2 SYGVNS. The CDR3 is 16 amino acids. The CDR3 DNA reads as TGTGCCAGCAGTGATAGCCCACAGGGAACTAATGAAAAACTGTTTTTT. This translates into CASSDSPQGTNEKLFF. The whole variable domain, remainder taken from reference TRBV25-1 and TRBJ1-4, is EADIYQTPRYLVIGTGKKITLECSQTMGHDKMYWYQQDPGMELHLIHYSYGVNSTEKGDLSSESTVSRIRTEHFPLTLESARPSHTSQYLCASSDSPQGTNEKLFFGSGTQLSVL.

The chain is built from TRBV6-1 and TRBJ1-5, with 8 nucleotides matching TRBD1. Germline V gene data show CDR1 as MNHNS and CDR2 as SASEGT. The CDR3 extends over 17 amino acids. Trimming took 3 bases from V and 4 from J; bases not matched to a gene: 11. CDR3 nucleotides: TGTGCCAGCAGTGATCAGGACAGGGAACTCCTTAATCAGCCCCAGCATTTT. This gives the protein CASSDQDRELLNQPQHF.

The rearrangement uses TRBV9 and TRBJ2-5; 8 bases agree with TRBD1. The DNA end favors TRBJ2-7, so the J call may be wrong. Germline assignment: CDR1 SGDLS and CDR2 YYNGEE. The CDR3 length is 14 residues. The CDR3 nucleotides read TGTGCCAGCAGCCCCCGGGACAGGTCCTACGAGCAGTACTTC. Residues: CASSPRDRSYEQYF.

This chain uses TRBV7-9 with TRBJ2-3, with a possible D match to TRBD1 (6 bases). V was shortened by 3 bases and J by 6 bases, with 13 bases between the two germline ends. The CDR3 runs to 14 residues. Germline V gives CDR1 SEHNR, CDR2 FQNEAQ (reference sequence). CDR3 protein: CASSLLPRGDTQYF. DNA of the CDR3: TGTGCCAGCAGCTTGTTGCCGAGGGGGGATACGCAGTATTTT.

The CDR3 reads CASSTGQGLFF. The CDR3 DNA follows: TGTGCCAGCAGTACCGGACAGGGCCTGTTCTTC. The chain links TRBV6-1 to TRBJ2-1; 8 nucleotides align to TRBD1. Germline trimming cut 5 bases from V and 15 bases from J; bases unmatched to any gene: 6. The CDR3 spans 11 residues. Looked up from germline, CDR1 is MNHNS and CDR2 is SASEGT.

This chain uses TRBV5-5 with TRBJ2-1; D gene ambiguous. Trimming pared 7 bases from V and 8 bases from J, leaving 19 bases between. This CDR3 has 14 amino acids. Germline V gene lookup returns CDR1 SGHKS and CDR2 YYEKEE (reference sequence). The CDR3 protein is CASDPRRYLDEQFF. In DNA, the CDR3 is TGTGCCAGCGACCCCCGCAGGTATCTCGATGAGCAGTTCTTC.

The genes are TRBV2 and TRBJ1-6; D unclear. Germline assignment: CDR1 SNHLY and CDR2 FYNNEI. This CDR3 is 14 amino acids long. V lost 7 bases and J 7 bases, leaving 14 bases between the germline ends. The CDR3 nucleotides are TGTGCCAGCATCCTACTCGATCCCAATTCACCCCTCCACTTT. Translating it yields CASILLDPNSPLHF.

The rearrangement links TRBV28 to TRBJ1-4; D is undetermined. The CDR3 is 14 residues long. The germline V gene has CDR1 MDHEN and CDR2 SYDVKM. V was shortened by 5 bases and J by 3 bases, with 10 bases between the two germline ends. CDR3: CASSVHSPNEKLFF. The DNA for the CDR3 is TGTGCCAGCAGTGTCCACAGTCCTAATGAAAAACTGTTTTTT.

The V and J genes are TRBV9 and TRBJ2-5; maybe TRBD2 (5 bases). V lost 4 bases, J lost 4 bases, and 17 bases lay in between. This CDR3 is built from 15 residues. Germline V gene sequence: CDR1 SGDLS, CDR2 YYNGEE. CDR3 sequence: CASSPRPGSGETQYF. CDR3 DNA: TGTGCCAGCAGCCCGAGACCCGGCAGCGGAGAGACCCAGTACTTC.

This clone is a singleton in its sample. V and J are TRBV5-1 and TRBJ1-1, with a weak D call TRBD1 (5 bases). Germline values: CDR1 SGHRS, CDR2 YFSETQ. CDR3 size: 13 residues. Trimming shortened V by 4 bases and J by 8 bases, and 15 bases separated the two germline ends. The CDR3 coding sequence is TGCGCCAGCAGCCCAAATGACAGCTTCGAAGCTTTCTTT. This gives the protein CASSPNDSFEAFF.

V gene TRBV13 combines with J gene TRBJ1-4; D is perhaps TRBD1 (5 bases). V was cut by 5 bases and J by 14 bases, with 18 bases left in between. Germline V gives CDR1 PRHDT, CDR2 FYEKMQ (reference sequence). The CDR3 has 13 amino acids. For the CDR3, the DNA is TGTGCCAGCAGCCCCCGGGGGAATATTGGTCTGTTTTTT. It translates to CASSPRGNIGLFF.

The J gene is TRBJ2-3, the V gene TRBV7-6; perhaps TRBD2 as D (6 bases). The CDR3 consists of 17 residues. Deletions cut 1 base from V and 0 bases from J, with 14 bases between. Germline V CDR1 and CDR2: SGHVS, FNYEAQ. In nucleotides, the CDR3 is TGTGCCAGCAGCTTAGAACGTAGCGGTGAGAGCACAGATACGCAGTATTTT. This encodes CASSLERSGESTDTQYF.

The chain has TRBV19 and TRBJ1-2, with no clear D. Germline-derived CDR1 and CDR2 are LNHDA and SQIVND (reference sequence). The CDR3 totals 14 residues. With 5 bases removed from V and 2 bases from J, the gap between germline ends came to 12 bases. This CDR3 is CASSPPRANYGYTF. CDR3 sequence (DNA): TGTGCCAGTAGTCCCCCCCGAGCAAACTATGGCTACACCTTC.

The rearrangement uses TRBV12-5 and TRBJ2-1, with 8 bases that match TRBD2. The trim removed 9 bases at V and 5 bases at J, leaving 21 bases unmatched. In germline, CDR1 is LGHNT, CDR2 FRNRAP. The CDR3 length is 18 residues. The CDR3 bases are TGTGCTAGCAGCTTAAAAAACGGCCGGCTAGCGGGTAACAATGAGCAGTTCTTC. Protein: CASSLKNGRLAGNNEQFF.

The chain recombines TRBV5-8 with TRBJ1-5, with 8 bases lining up with TRBD1. Trimming at V came to 5 bases and at J to 5 bases, leaving 6 bases not matched to a gene. Germline assignment: CDR1 SGHTS and CDR2 YDEGEE. The CDR3 is made up of 14 amino acids. The chain's CDR3 is CASSSDRAHQPQHF. CDR3 DNA sequence: TGTGCCAGCAGTTCGGACAGGGCCCATCAGCCCCAGCATTTT. The complete variable domain, with remaining parts taken from reference TRBV5-8 and TRBJ1-5, reads EAGVTQSPTHLIKTRGQQATLRCSPISGHTSVYWYQQALGLGLQFLLWYDEGEERNRGNFPPRFSGRQFPNYSSELNVNALELEDSALYLCASSSDRAHQPQHFGDGTRLSIL.